This T cell receptor (beta chain) was identified in a study of shared clonotypes between healthy human individuals. CDR3 size: 14 residues. Germline CDR1 reads SGHRS; CDR2 reads YFSETQ. Trimming took 2 bases from V and 8 from J, leaving 16 bases between them. Clones were read by immunoSEQ multiplex PCR, and TCRdb kept only the in-frame ones, dropping some. This sample has roughly 2 million clones, with almost 96% found just once. Negatively enriched CD4+ T cells were divided by CD45RA into naive and memory. The clonotype comes from a man younger than 35 in good health. The source material was naive CD4+ T cells sorted from blood. The sample's subset: CD45RA+ positively selected. This chain links TRBV5-1 with TRBJ1-2; D uncertain. CDR3 loop: CASSLPGLYGGYTF. Here the CDR3 DNA reads TGCGCCAGCAGCTTACCCGGACTCTACGGGGGCTACACCTTC.